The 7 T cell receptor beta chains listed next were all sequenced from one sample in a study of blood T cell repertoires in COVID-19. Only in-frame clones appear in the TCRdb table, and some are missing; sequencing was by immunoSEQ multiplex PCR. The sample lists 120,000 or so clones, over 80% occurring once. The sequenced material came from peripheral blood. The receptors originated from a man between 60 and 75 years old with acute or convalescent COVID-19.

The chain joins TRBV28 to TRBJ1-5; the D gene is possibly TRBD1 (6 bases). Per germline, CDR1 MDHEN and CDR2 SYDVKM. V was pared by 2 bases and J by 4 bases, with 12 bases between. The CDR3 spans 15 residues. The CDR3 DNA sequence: TGTGCCAGCAGTTTAACCAGGGGTCTGAATCAGCCCCAGCATTTT. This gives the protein CASSLTRGLNQPQHF.

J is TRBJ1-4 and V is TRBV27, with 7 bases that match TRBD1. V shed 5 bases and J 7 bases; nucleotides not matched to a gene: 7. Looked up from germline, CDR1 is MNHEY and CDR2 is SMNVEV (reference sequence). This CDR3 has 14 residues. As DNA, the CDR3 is TGTGCCAGCAGTCCACGAGGGGGCGTTGAAAAACTGTTTTTT. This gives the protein CASSPRGGVEKLFF. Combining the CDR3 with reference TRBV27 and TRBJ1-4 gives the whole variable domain EAQVTQNPRYLITVTGKKLTVTCSQNMNHEYMSWYRQDPGLGLRQIYYSMNVEVTDKGDVPEGYKVSRKEKRNFPLILESPSPNQTSLYFCASSPRGGVEKLFFGSGTQLSVL.

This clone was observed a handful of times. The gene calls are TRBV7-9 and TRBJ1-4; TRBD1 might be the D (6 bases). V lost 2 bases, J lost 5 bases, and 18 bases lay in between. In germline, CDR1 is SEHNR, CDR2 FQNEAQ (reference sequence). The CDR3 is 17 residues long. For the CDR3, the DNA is TGTGCCAGCAGCTTAACCCGGACAGTTCAGGGGAATGAAAAACTGTTTTTT. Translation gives CASSLTRTVQGNEKLFF. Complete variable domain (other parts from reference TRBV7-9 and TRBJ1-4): DTGVSQNPRHKITKRGQNVTFRCDPISEHNRLYWYRQTLGQGPEFLTYFQNEAQLEKSRLLSDRFSAERPKGSFSTLEIQRTEQGDSAMYLCASSLTRTVQGNEKLFFGSGTQLSVL.

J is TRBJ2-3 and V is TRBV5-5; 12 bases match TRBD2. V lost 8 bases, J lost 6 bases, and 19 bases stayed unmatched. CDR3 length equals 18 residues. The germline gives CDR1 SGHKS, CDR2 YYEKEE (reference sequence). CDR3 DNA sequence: TGTGCCAGTAGGACCTCCCCTAGCGGGAGGGGGGGCCACGATACGCAGTATTTT. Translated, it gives CASRTSPSGRGGHDTQYF.

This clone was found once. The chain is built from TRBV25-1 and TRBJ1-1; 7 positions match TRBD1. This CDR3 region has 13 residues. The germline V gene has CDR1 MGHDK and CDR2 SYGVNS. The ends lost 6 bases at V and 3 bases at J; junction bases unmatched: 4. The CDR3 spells CASRITGDTEAFF. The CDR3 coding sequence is TGTGCCAGCAGGATCACAGGGGACACTGAAGCTTTCTTT.

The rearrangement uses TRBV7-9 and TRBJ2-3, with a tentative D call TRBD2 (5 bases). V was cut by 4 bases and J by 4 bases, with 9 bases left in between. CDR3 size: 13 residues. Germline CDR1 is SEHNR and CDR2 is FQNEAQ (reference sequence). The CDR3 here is CASSYAGSDTQYF. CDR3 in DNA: TGTGCCAGCAGCTACGCGGGTTCAGATACGCAGTATTTT.

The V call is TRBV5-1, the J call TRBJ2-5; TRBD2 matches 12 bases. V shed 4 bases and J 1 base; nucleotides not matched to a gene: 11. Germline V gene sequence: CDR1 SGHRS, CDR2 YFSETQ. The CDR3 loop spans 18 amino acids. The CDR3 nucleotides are TGCGCCAGCAGCATAGGACTAGCGGGACTGGCCTTCCAAGAGACCCAGTACTTC. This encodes CASSIGLAGLAFQETQYF.